The sequence of this T cell receptor (beta chain) was determined in a study of monozygotic twins with inflammatory bowel disease. TCRdb re-called the 5' RACE reads and gives one entry per CDR3 protein, without DNA. The sample holds around 230,000 distinct CDR3 sequences. Germline values: CDR1 DFQATT, CDR2 SNEGSKA (reference sequence). The CDR3 covers 15 residues. Sequenced material: blood. This chain joins TRBV20-1 and TRBJ1-1; TCRdb's D call, TRBD1, is unchecked because there is no DNA. The TCR sequence derives from a human donor with ulcerative colitis or Crohn's disease, or a healthy co-twin of an affected twin (not recorded which). CDR3 in amino acids: CSASGAGIRDTEAFF.